What follows describes a single T cell receptor beta chain. Its antigen is not identified. This specimen comes from a study of T cell responses to AZD1222 COVID-19 vaccine. General observations from the study: In the spike-specific TCR repertoire, nearly half reportedly target unmutated variant regions.

This table comes from immunoSEQ multiplex PCR, and its TCRdb copy is limited to in-frame clones, with some not included. Of 150,000 to 200,000 clones in the sample, about 90% are singletons; the top ten hold roughly 8%. Sequences were derived from peripheral blood, sampled on day 0 of AZD1222 vaccination. This clonotype originated in an adult in good health.

The CDR3, as DNA: TGTGCCAGCAGTGCAGACCGGGACAGGGCGCTCGAGCAGTACTTC. Protein sequence: CASSADRDRALEQYF. The V gene is TRBV2, the J gene TRBJ2-7; 9 positions match TRBD1. This CDR3 has 15 residues. Germline trimming cut 4 bases from V and 6 bases from J; bases unmatched to any gene: 10. Germline V gene data show CDR1 as SNHLY and CDR2 as FYNNEI.